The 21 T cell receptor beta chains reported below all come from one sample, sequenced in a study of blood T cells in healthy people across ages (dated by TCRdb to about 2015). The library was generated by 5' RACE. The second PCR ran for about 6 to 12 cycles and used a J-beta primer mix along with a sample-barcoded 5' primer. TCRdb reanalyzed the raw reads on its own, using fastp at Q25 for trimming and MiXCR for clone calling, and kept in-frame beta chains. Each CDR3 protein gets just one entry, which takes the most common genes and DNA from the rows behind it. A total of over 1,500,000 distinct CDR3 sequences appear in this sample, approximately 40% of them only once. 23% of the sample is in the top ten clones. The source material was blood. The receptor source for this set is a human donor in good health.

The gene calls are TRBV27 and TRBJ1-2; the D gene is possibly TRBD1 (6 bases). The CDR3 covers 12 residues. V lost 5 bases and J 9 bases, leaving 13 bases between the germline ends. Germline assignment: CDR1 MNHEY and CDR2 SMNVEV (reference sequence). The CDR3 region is CASSAQGNSYTF. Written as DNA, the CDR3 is TGTGCCAGCAGTGCACAGGGTAATAGCTACACCTTC.

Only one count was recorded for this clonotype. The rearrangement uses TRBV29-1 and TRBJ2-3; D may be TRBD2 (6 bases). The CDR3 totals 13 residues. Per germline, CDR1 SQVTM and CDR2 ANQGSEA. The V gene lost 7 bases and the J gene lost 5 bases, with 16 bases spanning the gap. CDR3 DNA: TGCAGCGCCGCTGACAAGGGAGGAGATACGCAGTATTTT. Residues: CSAADKGGDTQYF.

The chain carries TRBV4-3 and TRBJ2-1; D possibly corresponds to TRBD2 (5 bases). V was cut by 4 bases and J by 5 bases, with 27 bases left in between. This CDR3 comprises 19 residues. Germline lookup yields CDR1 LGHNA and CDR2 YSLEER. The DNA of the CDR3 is TGCGCCAGCAGCCCATACTCACCCCCACTAGAATCAGAGGACAATGAGCAGTTCTTC. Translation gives CASSPYSPPLESEDNEQFF.

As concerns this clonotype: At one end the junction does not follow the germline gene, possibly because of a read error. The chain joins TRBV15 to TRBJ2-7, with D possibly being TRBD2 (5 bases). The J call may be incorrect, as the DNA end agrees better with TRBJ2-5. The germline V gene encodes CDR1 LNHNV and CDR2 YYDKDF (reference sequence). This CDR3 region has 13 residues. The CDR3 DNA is TGTGCCGCCAGCAGAGGAGGTCGAGAGACCCAGTACTTC. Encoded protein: CAASRGGRETQYF.

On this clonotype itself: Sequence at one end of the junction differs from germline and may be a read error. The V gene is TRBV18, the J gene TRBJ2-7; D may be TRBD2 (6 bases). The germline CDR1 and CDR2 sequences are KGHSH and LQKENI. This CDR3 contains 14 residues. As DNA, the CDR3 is TGTGTCAGCTCGCAAGGGACTGAAGCCTACGAGCAGTACTTC. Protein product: CVSSQGTEAYEQYF.

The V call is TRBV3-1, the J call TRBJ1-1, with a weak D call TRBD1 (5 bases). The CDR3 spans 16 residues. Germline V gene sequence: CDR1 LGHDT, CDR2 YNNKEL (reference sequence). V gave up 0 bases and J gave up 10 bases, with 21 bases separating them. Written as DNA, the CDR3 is TGTGCCAGCAGCCAAGAGGCAGAAGGAGAGGGGTCGAGAGCTTTCTTT. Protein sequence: CASSQEAEGEGSRAFF.

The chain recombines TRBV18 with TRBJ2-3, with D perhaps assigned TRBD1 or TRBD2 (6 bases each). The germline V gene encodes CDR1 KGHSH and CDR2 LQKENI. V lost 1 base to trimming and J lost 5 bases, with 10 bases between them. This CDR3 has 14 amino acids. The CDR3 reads CASSPRGAVDTQYF. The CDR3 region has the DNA TGTGCCAGCTCACCACGGGGGGCAGTAGATACGCAGTATTTT. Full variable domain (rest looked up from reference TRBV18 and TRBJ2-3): NAGVMQNPRHLVRRRGQEARLRCSPMKGHSHVYWYRQLPEEGLKFMVYLQKENIIDESGMPKERFSAEFPKEGPSILRIQQVVRGDSAAYFCASSPRGAVDTQYFGPGTRLTVL.

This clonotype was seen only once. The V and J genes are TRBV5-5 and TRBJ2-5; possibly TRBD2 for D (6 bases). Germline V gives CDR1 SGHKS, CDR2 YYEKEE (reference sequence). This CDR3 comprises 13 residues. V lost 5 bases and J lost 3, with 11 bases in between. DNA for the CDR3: TGTGCCAGCAGACTACCGGGAGAAGAGACCCAGTACTTC. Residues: CASRLPGEETQYF.

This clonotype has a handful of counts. CDR3 protein: CASSYFQGGAGYTF. As DNA, the CDR3 is TGTGCCAGCAGTTACTTCCAGGGGGGCGCAGGCTACACCTTC. This chain connects TRBV6-2 or TRBV6-3 to TRBJ1-2, with 7 positions matching TRBD1. The CDR3 has 14 amino acids. Germline CDR1 reads MNHEY; CDR2 reads SVGEGT. With 1 base clipped from V and 8 bases from J, the junction kept 7 bases outside the gene matches.

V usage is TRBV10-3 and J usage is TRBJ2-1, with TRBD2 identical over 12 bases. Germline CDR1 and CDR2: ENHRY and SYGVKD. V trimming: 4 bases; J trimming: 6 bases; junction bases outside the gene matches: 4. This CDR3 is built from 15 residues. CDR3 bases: TGTGCCATCAGTGCGACTAGCGGGGGTTTCAATGAGCAGTTCTTC. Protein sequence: CAISATSGGFNEQFF.

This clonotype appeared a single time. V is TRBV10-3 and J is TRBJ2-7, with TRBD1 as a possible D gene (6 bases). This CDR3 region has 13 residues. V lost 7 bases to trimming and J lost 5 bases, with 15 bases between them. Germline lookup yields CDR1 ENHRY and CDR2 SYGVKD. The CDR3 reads CAINPTGMDEQYF. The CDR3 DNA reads TGTGCCATCAACCCGACAGGTATGGACGAGCAGTACTTC.

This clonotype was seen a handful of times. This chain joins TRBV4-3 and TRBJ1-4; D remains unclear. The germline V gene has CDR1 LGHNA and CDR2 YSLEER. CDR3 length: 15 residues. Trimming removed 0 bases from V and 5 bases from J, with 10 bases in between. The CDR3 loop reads CASSQDSGSNEKLFF. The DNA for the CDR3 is TGCGCCAGCAGCCAAGATTCAGGATCGAATGAAAAACTGTTTTTT.

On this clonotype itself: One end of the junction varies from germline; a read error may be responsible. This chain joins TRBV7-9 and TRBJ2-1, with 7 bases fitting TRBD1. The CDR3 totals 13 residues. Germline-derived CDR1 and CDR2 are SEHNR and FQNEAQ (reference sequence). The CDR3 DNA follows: TGTGCCGGCAGCTTAGGTCCAGGGGGAGAGCAGTTCTTC. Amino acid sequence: CAGSLGPGGEQFF.

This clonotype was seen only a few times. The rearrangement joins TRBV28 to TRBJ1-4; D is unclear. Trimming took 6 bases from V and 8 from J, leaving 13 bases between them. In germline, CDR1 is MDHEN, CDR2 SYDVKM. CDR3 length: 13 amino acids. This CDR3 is CASSRGFPEKLFF. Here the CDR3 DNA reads TGTGCCAGCAGCCGAGGATTTCCGGAAAAACTGTTTTTT.

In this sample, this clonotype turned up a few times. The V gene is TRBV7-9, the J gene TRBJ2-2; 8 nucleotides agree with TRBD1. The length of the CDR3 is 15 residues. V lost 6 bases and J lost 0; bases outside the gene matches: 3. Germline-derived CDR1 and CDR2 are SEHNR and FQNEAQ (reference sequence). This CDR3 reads CASSLTGANTGELFF. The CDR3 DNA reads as TGTGCCAGCAGTTTGACAGGGGCGAACACCGGGGAGCTGTTTTTT.

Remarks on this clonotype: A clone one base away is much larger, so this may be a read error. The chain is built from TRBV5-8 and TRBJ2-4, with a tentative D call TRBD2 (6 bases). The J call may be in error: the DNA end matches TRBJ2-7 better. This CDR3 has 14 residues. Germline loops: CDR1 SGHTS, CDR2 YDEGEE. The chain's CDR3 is CASSSVGLSYEQYF. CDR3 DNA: TGTGCCAGCAGCTCGGTGGGACTCTCCTACGAGCAGTACTTC.

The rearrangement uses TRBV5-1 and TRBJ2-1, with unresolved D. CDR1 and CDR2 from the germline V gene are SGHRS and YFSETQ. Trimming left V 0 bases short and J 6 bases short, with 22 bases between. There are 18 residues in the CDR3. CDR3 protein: CASSLAGPLAVLGNEQFF. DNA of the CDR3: TGCGCCAGCAGCTTGGCCGGGCCGCTGGCAGTTCTGGGCAATGAGCAGTTCTTC.

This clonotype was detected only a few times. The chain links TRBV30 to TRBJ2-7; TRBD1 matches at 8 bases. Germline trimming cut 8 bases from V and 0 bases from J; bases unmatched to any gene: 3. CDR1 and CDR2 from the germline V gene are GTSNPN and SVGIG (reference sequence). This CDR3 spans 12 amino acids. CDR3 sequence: CAAGQDSYEQYF. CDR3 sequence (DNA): TGTGCCGCGGGACAGGACTCCTACGAGCAGTACTTC.

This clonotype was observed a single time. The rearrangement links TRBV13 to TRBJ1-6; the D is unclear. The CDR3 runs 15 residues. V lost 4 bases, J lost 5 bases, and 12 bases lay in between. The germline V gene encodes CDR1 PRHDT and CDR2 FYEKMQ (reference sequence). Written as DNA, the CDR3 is TGTGCCAGCAGCTCCAGAGGCCCCGATAATTCACCCCTCCACTTT. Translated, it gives CASSSRGPDNSPLHF.

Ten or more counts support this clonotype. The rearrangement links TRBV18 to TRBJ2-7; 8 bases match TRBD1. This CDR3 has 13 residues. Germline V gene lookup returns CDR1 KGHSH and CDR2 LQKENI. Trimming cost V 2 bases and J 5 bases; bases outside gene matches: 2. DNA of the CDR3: TGTGCCAGCTCACCAGGGACAGGTAACGAGCAGTACTTC. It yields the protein CASSPGTGNEQYF.

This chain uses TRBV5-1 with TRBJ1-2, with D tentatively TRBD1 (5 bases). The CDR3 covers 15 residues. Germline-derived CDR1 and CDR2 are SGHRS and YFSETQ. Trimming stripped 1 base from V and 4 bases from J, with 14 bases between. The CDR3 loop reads CASSLLGRVGYGYTF. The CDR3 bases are TGCGCCAGCAGCTTGTTAGGCAGGGTCGGCTATGGCTACACCTTC.